This TCR beta chain was obtained from a study of regulatory T cells in long-lasting Graves disease. V was cut by 4 bases and J by 8 bases, with 14 bases left in between. Germline lookup yields CDR1 MNHEY and CDR2 SVGAGI. The CDR3 covers 13 residues. Comments on this clonotype: Its target is not known.

As for time point: newly diagnosed GD, antithyroid drugs for less than 3 months. Making the TCR library involved RNA that had been extracted from PBMCs. Notes on the study in general: Examination was confined to peripheral blood, excluding thyroid tissue.

CDR3 regions were amplified by Arm-PCR using iRepertoire HTBI primers to build TCR beta libraries. One entry per CDR3 protein results from TCRdb running MiXCR on the multiplex PCR reads. The sample yields 200,000 to 250,000 distinct CDR3 sequences, approximately 18% seen once. These data were also reused for a study on T cells in Graves' hyperthyroidism and ophthalmopathy.

The J gene is TRBJ1-1, the V gene TRBV6-5; D is uncertain. This TCR derives from a woman aged 25 to 39 with Graves disease. Source: peripheral blood mononuclear cells (PBMCs), taken at new diagnosis, from a patient treated with antithyroid drugs. The CDR3 DNA reads as TGTGCCAGCAGTTTATTGGTCAGACCAGAAGCTTTCTTT. Protein: CASSLLVRPEAFF.